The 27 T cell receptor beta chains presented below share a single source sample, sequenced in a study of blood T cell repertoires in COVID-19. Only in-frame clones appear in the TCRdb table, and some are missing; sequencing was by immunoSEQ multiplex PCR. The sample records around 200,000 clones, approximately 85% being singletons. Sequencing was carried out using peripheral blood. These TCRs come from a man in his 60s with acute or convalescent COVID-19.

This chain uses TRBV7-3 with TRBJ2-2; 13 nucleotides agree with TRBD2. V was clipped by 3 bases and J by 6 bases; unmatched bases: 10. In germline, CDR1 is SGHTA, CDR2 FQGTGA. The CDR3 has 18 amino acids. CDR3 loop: CASSLGITSGRDAGELFF. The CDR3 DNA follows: TGTGCCAGCAGCTTGGGAATTACTAGCGGGAGGGACGCCGGGGAGCTGTTTTTT. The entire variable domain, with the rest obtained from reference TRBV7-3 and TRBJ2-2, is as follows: GAGVSQTPSNKVTEKGKYVELRCDPISGHTALYWYRQSLGQGPEFLIYFQGTGAADDSGLPNDRFFAVRPEGSVSTLKIQRTERGDSAVYLCASSLGITSGRDAGELFFGEGSRLTVL.

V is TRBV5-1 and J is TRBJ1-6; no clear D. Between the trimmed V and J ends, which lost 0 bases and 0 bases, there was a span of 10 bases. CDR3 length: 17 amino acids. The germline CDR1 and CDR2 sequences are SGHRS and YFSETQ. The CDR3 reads CASSLDGWSSYNSPLHF. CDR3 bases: TGCGCCAGCAGCTTGGACGGCTGGAGCTCCTATAATTCACCCCTCCACTTT. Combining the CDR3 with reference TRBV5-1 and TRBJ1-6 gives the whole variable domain KAGVTQTPRYLIKTRGQQVTLSCSPISGHRSVSWYQQTPGQGLQFLFEYFSETQRNKGNFPGRFSGRQFSNSRSEMNVSTLELGDSALYLCASSLDGWSSYNSPLHFGNGTRLTVT.

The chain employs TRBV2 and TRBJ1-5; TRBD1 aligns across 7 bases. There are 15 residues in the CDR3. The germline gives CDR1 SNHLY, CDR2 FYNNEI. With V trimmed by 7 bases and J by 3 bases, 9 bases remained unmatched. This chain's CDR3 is CASTGTVAYNQPQHF. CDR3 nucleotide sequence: TGTGCCAGCACCGGGACAGTAGCCTACAATCAGCCCCAGCATTTT.

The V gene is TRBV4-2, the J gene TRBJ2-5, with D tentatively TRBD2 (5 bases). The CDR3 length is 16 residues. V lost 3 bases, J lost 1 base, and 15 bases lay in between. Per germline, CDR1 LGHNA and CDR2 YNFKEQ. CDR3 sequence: CASSQTYWESQETQYF. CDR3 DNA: TGTGCCAGCAGCCAGACCTACTGGGAGAGCCAAGAGACCCAGTACTTC.

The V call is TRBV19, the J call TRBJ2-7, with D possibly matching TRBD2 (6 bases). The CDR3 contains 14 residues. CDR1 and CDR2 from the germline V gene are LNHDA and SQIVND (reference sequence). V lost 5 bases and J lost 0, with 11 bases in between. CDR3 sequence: CASSGGILSYEQYF. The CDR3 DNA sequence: TGTGCCAGTAGTGGGGGGATCCTCTCCTACGAGCAGTACTTC.

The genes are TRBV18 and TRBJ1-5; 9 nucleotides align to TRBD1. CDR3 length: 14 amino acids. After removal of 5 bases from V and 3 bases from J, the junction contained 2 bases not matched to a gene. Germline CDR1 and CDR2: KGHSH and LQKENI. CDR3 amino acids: CASSTGGNNQPQHF. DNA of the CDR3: TGTGCCAGCTCAACAGGGGGCAACAATCAGCCCCAGCATTTT.

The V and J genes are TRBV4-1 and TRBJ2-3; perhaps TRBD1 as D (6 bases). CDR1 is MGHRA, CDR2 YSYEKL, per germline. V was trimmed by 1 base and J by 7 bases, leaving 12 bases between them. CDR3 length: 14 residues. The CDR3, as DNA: TGCGCCAGCAGCCAAGCGGGACATACTTATACGCAGTATTTT. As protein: CASSQAGHTYTQYF.

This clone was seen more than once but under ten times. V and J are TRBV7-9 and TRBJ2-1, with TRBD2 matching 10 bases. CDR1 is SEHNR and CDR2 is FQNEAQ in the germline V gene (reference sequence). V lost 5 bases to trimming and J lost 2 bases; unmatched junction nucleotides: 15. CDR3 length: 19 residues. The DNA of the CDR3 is TGTGCCAGCAGCCCCAAATCAGGGAGCGGGAGGGGGACCTACAATGAGCAGTTCTTC. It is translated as CASSPKSGSGRGTYNEQFF.

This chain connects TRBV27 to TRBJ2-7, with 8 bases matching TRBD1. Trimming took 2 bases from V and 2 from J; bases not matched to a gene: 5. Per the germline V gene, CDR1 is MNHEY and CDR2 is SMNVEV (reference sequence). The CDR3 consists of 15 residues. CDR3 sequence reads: CASSLKAGGTYEQYF. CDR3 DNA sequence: TGTGCCAGCAGTTTAAAGGCAGGGGGCACCTACGAGCAGTACTTC.

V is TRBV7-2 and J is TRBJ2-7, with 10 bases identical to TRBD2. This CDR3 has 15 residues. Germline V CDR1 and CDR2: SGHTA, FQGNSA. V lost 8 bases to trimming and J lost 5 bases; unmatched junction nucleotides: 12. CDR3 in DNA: TGTGCCAGCTCCCAGGGTGGGACTAGCGTCCACGAGCAGTACTTC. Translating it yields CASSQGGTSVHEQYF.

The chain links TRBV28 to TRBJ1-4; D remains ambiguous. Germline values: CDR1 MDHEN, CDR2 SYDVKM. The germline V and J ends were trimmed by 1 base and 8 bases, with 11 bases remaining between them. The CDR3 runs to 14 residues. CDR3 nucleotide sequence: TGTGCCAGCAGTTTATTGAGTGGGCAGGAAAAACTGTTTTTT. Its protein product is CASSLLSGQEKLFF.

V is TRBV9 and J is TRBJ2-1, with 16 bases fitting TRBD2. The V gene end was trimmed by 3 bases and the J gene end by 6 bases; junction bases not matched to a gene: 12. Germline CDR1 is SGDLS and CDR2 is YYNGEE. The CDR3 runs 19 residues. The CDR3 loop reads CASSAKGLAGGLGGNEQFF. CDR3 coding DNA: TGTGCCAGCAGCGCCAAGGGACTAGCGGGAGGGCTAGGCGGCAATGAGCAGTTCTTC.

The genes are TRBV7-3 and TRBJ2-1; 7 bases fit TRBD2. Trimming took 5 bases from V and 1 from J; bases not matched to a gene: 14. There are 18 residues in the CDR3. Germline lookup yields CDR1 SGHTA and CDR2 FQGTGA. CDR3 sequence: CASSPKGRGGSSYNEQFF. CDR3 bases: TGTGCCAGCAGCCCTAAGGGTCGGGGCGGGAGTTCCTACAATGAGCAGTTCTTC.

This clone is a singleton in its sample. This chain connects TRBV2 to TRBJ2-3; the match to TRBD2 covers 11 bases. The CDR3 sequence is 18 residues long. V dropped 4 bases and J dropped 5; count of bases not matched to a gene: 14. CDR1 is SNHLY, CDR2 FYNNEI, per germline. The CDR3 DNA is TGTGCCAGCAGTGGAACCCCCGCACTAGCGGGAGTCGGAGATACGCAGTATTTT. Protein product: CASSGTPALAGVGDTQYF.

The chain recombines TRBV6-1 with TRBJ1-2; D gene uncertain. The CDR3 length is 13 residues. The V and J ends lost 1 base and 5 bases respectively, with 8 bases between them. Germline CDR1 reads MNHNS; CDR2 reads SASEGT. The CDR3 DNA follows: TGTGCCAGCAGTGAAGTAAGAGGATATGGCTACACCTTC. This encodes CASSEVRGYGYTF.

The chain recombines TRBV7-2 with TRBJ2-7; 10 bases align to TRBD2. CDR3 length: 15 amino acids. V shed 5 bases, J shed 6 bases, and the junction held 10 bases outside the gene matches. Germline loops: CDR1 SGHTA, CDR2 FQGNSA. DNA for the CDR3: TGTGCCAGCAGCCGCTCGGGACTAGCGAGATCCGAGCAGTACTTC. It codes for CASSRSGLARSEQYF.

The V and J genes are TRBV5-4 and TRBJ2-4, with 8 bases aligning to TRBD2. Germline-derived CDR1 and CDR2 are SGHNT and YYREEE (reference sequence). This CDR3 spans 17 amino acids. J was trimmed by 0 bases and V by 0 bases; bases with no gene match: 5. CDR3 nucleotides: TGTGCCAGCAGCTTGGAAAGCGGGAGAGGAGCCAAAAACATTCAGTACTTC. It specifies CASSLESGRGAKNIQYF.

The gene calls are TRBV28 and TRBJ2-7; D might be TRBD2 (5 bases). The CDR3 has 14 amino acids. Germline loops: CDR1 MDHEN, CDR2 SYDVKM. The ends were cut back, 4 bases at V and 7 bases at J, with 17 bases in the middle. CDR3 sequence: CASSSPGWGGEQYF. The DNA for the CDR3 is TGTGCCAGCAGTTCCCCGGGGTGGGGTGGGGAGCAGTACTTC.

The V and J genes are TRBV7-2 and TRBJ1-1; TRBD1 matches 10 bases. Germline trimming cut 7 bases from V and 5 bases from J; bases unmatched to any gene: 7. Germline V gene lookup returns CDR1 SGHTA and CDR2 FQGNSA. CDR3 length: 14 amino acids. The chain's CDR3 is CASTWDRGGTEAFF. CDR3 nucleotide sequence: TGTGCCAGCACCTGGGACAGGGGTGGGACTGAAGCTTTCTTT.

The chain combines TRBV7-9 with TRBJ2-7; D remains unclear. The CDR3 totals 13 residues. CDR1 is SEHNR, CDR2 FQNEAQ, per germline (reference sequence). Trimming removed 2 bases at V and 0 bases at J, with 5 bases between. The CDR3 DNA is TGTGCCAGCAGCTTAACTCACTCCTACGAGCAGTACTTC. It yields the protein CASSLTHSYEQYF. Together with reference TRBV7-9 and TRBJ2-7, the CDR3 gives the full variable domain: DTGVSQNPRHKITKRGQNVTFRCDPISEHNRLYWYRQTLGQGPEFLTYFQNEAQLEKSRLLSDRFSAERPKGSFSTLEIQRTEQGDSAMYLCASSLTHSYEQYFGPGTRLTVT.

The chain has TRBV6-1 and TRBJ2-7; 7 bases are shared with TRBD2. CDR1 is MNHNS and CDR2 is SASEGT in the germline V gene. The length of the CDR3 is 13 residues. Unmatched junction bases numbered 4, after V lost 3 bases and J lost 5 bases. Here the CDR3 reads CASSDPGGNEQYF. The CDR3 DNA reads TGTGCCAGCAGTGACCCCGGGGGGAACGAGCAGTACTTC.

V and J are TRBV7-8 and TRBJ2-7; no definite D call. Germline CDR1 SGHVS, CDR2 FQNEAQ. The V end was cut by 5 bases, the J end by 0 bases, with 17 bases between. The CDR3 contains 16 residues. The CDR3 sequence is CASSAPRRWSSYEQYF. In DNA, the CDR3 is TGTGCCAGCAGCGCCCCCCGGCGGTGGAGCTCCTACGAGCAGTACTTC.

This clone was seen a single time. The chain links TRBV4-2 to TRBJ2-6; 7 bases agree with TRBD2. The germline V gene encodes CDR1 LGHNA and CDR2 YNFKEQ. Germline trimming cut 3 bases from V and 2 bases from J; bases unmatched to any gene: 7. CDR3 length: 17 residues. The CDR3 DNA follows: TGTGCCAGCAGCCAGGGGAGGGAGAGGGCTGGGGCCAACGTCCTGACTTTC. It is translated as CASSQGRERAGANVLTF.

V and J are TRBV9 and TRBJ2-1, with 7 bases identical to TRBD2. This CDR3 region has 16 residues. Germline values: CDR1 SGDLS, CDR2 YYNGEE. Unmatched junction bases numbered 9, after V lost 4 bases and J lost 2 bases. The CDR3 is CASSPQMAGAYNEQFF. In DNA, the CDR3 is TGTGCCAGCAGCCCCCAGATGGCGGGAGCCTACAATGAGCAGTTCTTC.

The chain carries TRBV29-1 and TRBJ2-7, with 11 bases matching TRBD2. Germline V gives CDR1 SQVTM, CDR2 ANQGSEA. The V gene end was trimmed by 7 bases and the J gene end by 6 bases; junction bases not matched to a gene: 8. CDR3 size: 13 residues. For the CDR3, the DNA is TGCAGCGCTAAACTAGCGGGAGAAGGCGAGCAGTACTTC. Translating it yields CSAKLAGEGEQYF.

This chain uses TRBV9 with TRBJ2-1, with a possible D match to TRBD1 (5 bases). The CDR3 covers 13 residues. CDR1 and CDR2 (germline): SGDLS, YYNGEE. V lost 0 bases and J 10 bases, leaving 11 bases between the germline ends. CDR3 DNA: TGTGCCAGCAGCGTAGGTGGGGCATGGGAGCAGTTCTTC. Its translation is CASSVGGAWEQFF.

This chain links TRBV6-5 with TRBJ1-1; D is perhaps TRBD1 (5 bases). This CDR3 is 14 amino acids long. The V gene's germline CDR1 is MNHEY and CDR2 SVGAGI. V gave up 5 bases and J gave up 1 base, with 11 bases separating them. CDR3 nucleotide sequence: TGTGCCAGCAGTCTACAGGAGACGAACACTGAAGCTTTCTTT. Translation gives CASSLQETNTEAFF.